This T cell receptor beta chain derives from a study of CD8+ T cells in alopecia areata. Study in general: Using the percentage of affected scalp area, treated patients' severity was scored.

Investigators isolated RNA and reverse transcribed it into cDNA to act as the sequencing template. Only in-frame clones appear in the TCRdb table, and some are missing; sequencing was by immunoSEQ multiplex PCR. This table holds about 190,000 clones, 64% found once. Germline V gene lookup returns CDR1 SGHVS and CDR2 FQNEAQ. The CDR3 spans 13 residues. Trimming shortened V by 3 bases and J by 4 bases, and 9 bases separated the two germline ends. To note about this clone: Its antigen is currently unknown.

Noted treatment: oral pan-JAK inhibitor, 5-10 mg twice daily. Findings of the study overall: For patients receiving tofacitinib, scalp clonality and expanded CD8+ clones among the top 100 significantly decreased.

The chain has TRBV7-8 and TRBJ2-5; D may be TRBD2 (5 bases). Sample: CD4+ T cells sorted from blood, taken at week 4, from a patient treated with tofacitinib. The source is a human donor with alopecia areata. CDR3: CASSLDSLETQYF. CDR3 nucleotides: TGTGCCAGCAGCTTGGACTCATTAGAGACCCAGTACTTC.